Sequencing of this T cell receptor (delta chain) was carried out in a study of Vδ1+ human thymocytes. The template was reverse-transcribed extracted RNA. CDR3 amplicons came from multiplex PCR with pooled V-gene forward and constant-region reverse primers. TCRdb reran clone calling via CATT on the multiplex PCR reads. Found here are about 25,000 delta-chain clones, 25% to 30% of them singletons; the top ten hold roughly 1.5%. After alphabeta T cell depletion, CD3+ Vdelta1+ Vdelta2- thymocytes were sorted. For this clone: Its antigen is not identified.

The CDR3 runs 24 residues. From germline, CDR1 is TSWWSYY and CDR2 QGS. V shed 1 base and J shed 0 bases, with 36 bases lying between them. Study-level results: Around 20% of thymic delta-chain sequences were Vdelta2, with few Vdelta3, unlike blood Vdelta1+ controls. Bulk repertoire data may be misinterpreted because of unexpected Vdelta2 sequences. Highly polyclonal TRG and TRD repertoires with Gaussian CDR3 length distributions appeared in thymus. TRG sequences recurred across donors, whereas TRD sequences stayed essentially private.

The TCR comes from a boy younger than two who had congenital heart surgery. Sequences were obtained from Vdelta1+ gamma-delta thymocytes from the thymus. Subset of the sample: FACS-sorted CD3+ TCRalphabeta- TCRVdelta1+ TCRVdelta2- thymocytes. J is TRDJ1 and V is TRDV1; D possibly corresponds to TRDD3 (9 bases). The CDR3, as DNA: TGTGCTCTTGGGGAACCCCCCCCACAACTTCCTACGGGGGATACCCCGGTGTACACCGATAAACTCATCTTT. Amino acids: CALGEPPPQLPTGDTPVYTDKLIF.